This is a list of T cell receptor beta chains from one sample in a study of shared clonotypes between healthy human individuals. Repertoires were generated with immunoSEQ multiplex PCR, while TCRdb's copy carries only in-frame clones and drops some. The sample lists nearly 500,000 clones, about 79% occurring once. The sample taken for sequencing was PBMCs. These receptors all stem from a woman aged 35 to 49 in good health. Some clones in this sample may be carry-over from other donors' samples. Both conserved end residues are part of each CDR3. A D gene is named only where the DNA matches it firmly. Where a row states a size, it is once, few, many or the class of an expanded clone; other rows omit it.

j_call d_call v_call clone_size cdr3_nt cdr3_aa
TRBJ1-1 TRBD1 TRBV10-2 - TGCGCCAGCAGACCCGGGACAGGGGGCGTAAACACTGAAGCTTTCTTT CASRPGTGGVNTEAFF
TRBJ1-2 - TRBV2 many TGTGCCAGCAGTGAAGGATATGTGCCCCGCTACACCTTC CASSEGYVPRYTF
TRBJ2-3 TRBD2 TRBV5-1 few TGCGCCAGCAGCTTGGTACTAGCGGGAGGCTCAGATACGCAGTATTTT CASSLVLAGGSDTQYF
TRBJ2-1 TRBD2 TRBV7-2 - TGTGCCAGCAGCCTAGCGGGAGGGCGTTACAATGAGCAGTTCTTC CASSLAGGRYNEQFF
TRBJ2-7 - TRBV2 - TGTGCCAGCAGTGAGGGACTGACCTCCTACGAGCAGTACTTC CASSEGLTSYEQYF
TRBJ2-3 - TRBV29-1 - TGCAGCGTTGAACCCCCTAACACAGATACGCAGTATTTT CSVEPPNTDTQYF
TRBJ1-2 - TRBV18 - TGTGCCAGCTCGCAAGACACGAACTATGGCTACACCTTC CASSQDTNYGYTF
TRBJ1-1 TRBD1 TRBV4-1 - TGCGCCAGCAGCCAACAGGGACAGGTGAACACTGAAGCTTTCTTT CASSQQGQVNTEAFF
TRBJ2-2 TRBD2 TRBV5-3 - TGTGCCAGAAGCCCAAACACCGGGACTAGCGGGAGAGAGACCGGGGAGCTGTTTTTT CARSPNTGTSGRETGELFF
TRBJ2-7 TRBD1 TRBV11-2 - TGTGCCAGCAGCAAGGACAGGGGTTTGGGTTACGAGCAGTACTTC CASSKDRGLGYEQYF
TRBJ2-2 TRBD2 TRBV7-8 - TGTGCCAGCAGCTTCAGGACTAGCGGGAACACCGGGGAGCTGTTTTTT CASSFRTSGNTGELFF
TRBJ2-5 - TRBV6-1 - TGTGCCAGCAGTGACGCCCTAGTAGCGACACAAGAGACCCAGTACTTC CASSDALVATQETQYF
TRBJ2-3 - TRBV19 - TGTGCCAGTAGTATAGACCCCGCCACAGATACGCAGTATTTT CASSIDPATDTQYF
TRBJ1-1 TRBD1 TRBV29-1 many TGCAGCGCTGGGACAGGGAACACTGAAGCTTTCTTT CSAGTGNTEAFF
TRBJ1-1 - TRBV9 once TGTGCCAGCAGCGCCGGACTTGGCACTGAAGCTTTCTTT CASSAGLGTEAFF
TRBJ1-2 - TRBV7-2 - TGTGCCAGCAGCCCGGCCGGAGGGGCATCCTATGGCTACACCTTC CASSPAGGASYGYTF
TRBJ2-1 TRBD2 TRBV28 - TGTGCCAGCAGTTTATGGCAGTTGGGACTAGCAGAGCAGTTCTTC CASSLWQLGLAEQFF
TRBJ2-1 TRBD2 TRBV29-1 - TGCAGCGTTGGTGTTAGCGGGGGCTCCTACAATGAGCAGTTCTTC CSVGVSGGSYNEQFF
TRBJ2-7 TRBD2 TRBV5-1 - TGCGCCAGCAGCTTACCGGGACTAGTAGACGAGCAGTACTTC CASSLPGLVDEQYF
TRBJ2-7 TRBD1 TRBV28 - TGTGCCACCGAGAGAGGGGGCATCGACGAGCAGTACTTC CATERGGIDEQYF
TRBJ2-7 TRBD2 TRBV6-5 - TGTGCCAGCAAAAGAGGACTAGCGGGAGCCTACGAGCAGTACTTC CASKRGLAGAYEQYF
TRBJ2-7 TRBD1 TRBV7-9 few TGTGCCAGCAGCCCAGGTGGCGACAGGGGGAGATACGAGCAGTACTTC CASSPGGDRGRYEQYF
TRBJ2-3 TRBD2 TRBV9 - TGTGCCAGCAGCCCCCGTGGGGGACTAGCGGACACAGATACGCAGTATTTT CASSPRGGLADTDTQYF
TRBJ2-2 TRBD1 TRBV18 once TGTGCCAGCTCACCGGGACAGGGGCGCGGCGGGGAGCTGTTTTTT CASSPGQGRGGELFF
TRBJ1-5 - TRBV2 - TGTGCCAGCAGTGGCGGACCCGCGTGGCCTACGAGCAATCAGCCCCAGCATTTT CASSGGPAWPTSNQPQHF
TRBJ2-7 - TRBV11-1 few TGTGCCAGCAGCTTAGTGAACTACCGGGGCGAGCAGTACTTC CASSLVNYRGEQYF
TRBJ1-3 - TRBV6-5 - TGTGCCAGCAAACCCGACGGCAGCTCTGGAAACACCATATATTTT CASKPDGSSGNTIYF
TRBJ2-7 - TRBV11-2 - TGTGCCAGCAGCTCCTACCGGGGCCCTTCCGAGCAGTACTTC CASSSYRGPSEQYF
TRBJ2-4 - TRBV4-1 - TGCGCCAGCAGCCGGACCCTCGGGGTGGCCAAAAACATTCAGTACTTC CASSRTLGVAKNIQYF
TRBJ2-1 TRBD2 TRBV9 - TGTGCCAGCAGCGACGGGACTAGCCTTAATGAGCAGTTCTTC CASSDGTSLNEQFF
TRBJ2-1 TRBD2 TRBV7-3 - TGTGCCAGCAGCTCCCAACTAGCGTTCTCCTACAATGAGCAGTTCTTC CASSSQLAFSYNEQFF
TRBJ2-4 - TRBV28 - TGTGCCAGCAGTTTGGACAAAAACATCCAGTACTTC CASSLDKNIQYF
TRBJ2-5 - TRBV11-3 - TGTGCCAGCAGCCCCCCTCTCTCCGAGACCCAGTACTTC CASSPPLSETQYF
TRBJ1-2 - TRBV29-1 few TGCAGCGTTGACGGCTACACCTTC CSVDGYTF
TRBJ2-3 - TRBV5-1 - TGCGCCAGCAGCTCCGGGGTAGGGGACTGGGAGTCGGGTACGCAGTATTTT CASSSGVGDWESGTQYF
TRBJ2-7 TRBD1 TRBV28 - TGTGCCAGCAGCCCTGGACAGGGGGCATGGACTTTTGGTTCGAGCGAGCAGTACTTC CASSPGQGAWTFGSSEQYF
TRBJ1-1 - TRBV5-4 - TGTGCCAGCAGCTTGGTGACGGGTAGTCTGTCGGCTTTCTTT CASSLVTGSLSAFF
TRBJ2-7 - TRBV5-1 - TGCGCCAGCAGCTTGGTAGCGGTGGCCTCCTACGAGCAGTACTTC CASSLVAVASYEQYF
TRBJ2-7 - TRBV25-1 - TGTGCCAGCAGTGAATCGGCAGGCAGGAAGACCTACGAGCAGTACTTC CASSESAGRKTYEQYF
TRBJ2-1 - TRBV6-4 few TGTGCCAGCAGTGAAAGGGCGGGCTCCTACAATGAGCAGTTCTTC CASSERAGSYNEQFF
TRBJ1-5 - TRBV18 - TGTGCCAGCTCACCGCTGGGCCCAGGTATGAGCAATCAGCCCCAGCATTTT CASSPLGPGMSNQPQHF
TRBJ1-2 - TRBV18 - TGTGCCAGCTCACCACCGGGGGGGGCTGGCTACACCTTC CASSPPGGAGYTF
TRBJ2-7 - TRBV18 - TGTGCCAGCTCACTAAATCACGAGCAGTACTTC CASSLNHEQYF
TRBJ2-5 - TRBV7-3 - TGTGCCAGCAGCTCCCGCGGGGATCCGGGGACCCAGTACTTC CASSSRGDPGTQYF
TRBJ2-5 - TRBV12-5 - TGTGCTAGTGGTTTGGTACTAGCCGGGACTCCATTGCAGACCCAGTACTTC CASGLVLAGTPLQTQYF
TRBJ2-7 TRBD2 TRBV5-1 - TGCGCCAGCAGCTTCAGCGGGAGTATCTACGAGCAGTACTTC CASSFSGSIYEQYF
TRBJ2-3 TRBD1 TRBV2 - TGTGCCAGCTTAGACAGGGGGCCCTCGCAGTATTTT CASLDRGPSQYF
TRBJ2-1 - TRBV5-4 - TGTGCCAGCAGCCCGAAAGGTGCGGACAATGAGCAGTTCTTC CASSPKGADNEQFF
TRBJ2-7 TRBD2 TRBV29-1 - TGCAGCGTTGAAGTACATAGCGGGAGGGCGGGCGAGCAGTACTTC CSVEVHSGRAGEQYF
TRBJ2-7 - TRBV7-9 - TGTGCCAGCAGCTTAAGGTGGGGATCTTACGAGCAGTACTTC CASSLRWGSYEQYF
TRBJ2-3 TRBD2 TRBV5-1 - TGCGCCAGCAACGCCCCGGGGGGGGATACGCAGTATTTT CASNAPGGDTQYF
TRBJ2-5 - TRBV18 - TGTGCCAGCTCACCCCTAGACAGTGAAGAGACCCAGTACTTC CASSPLDSEETQYF
TRBJ1-1 - TRBV19 - TGTGCCAGTACCGCGGCCGGGGGCGGTGGGGACACTGAAGCTTTCTTT CASTAAGGGGDTEAFF
TRBJ1-2 - TRBV7-8 - TGTGCCAGCAGCGCCCAGCCCCGGGTGAGGGGCGGCTACACCTTC CASSAQPRVRGGYTF
TRBJ2-7 TRBD2 TRBV7-2 - TGTGCCAGCAGCCCTGGACTAGCGGAAACCTACGAGCAGTACTTC CASSPGLAETYEQYF
TRBJ2-7 - TRBV9 - TGTGCCAGCAGCGTAGGGCAAAGGGCCTACGAGCAGTACTTC CASSVGQRAYEQYF
TRBJ2-3 - TRBV9 few TGTGCCAGCAGCGCAACAGTCGATACGCAGTATTTT CASSATVDTQYF
TRBJ2-5 - TRBV2 - TGTGCCAGCACGTCGACTACCCCTCAAGAGACCCAGTACTTC CASTSTTPQETQYF
TRBJ2-7 TRBD2 TRBV9 - TGTGCCAGCAGCGCTGCCGGGACTAGAGGCTCCTACGAGCAGTACTTC CASSAAGTRGSYEQYF